The subject of this entry is one T cell receptor (beta chain). What antigen it recognizes has not been identified. The read ends 3 residues shy of where the CDR3 ends; the end is completed using the germline J gene. The sample originates from a study of T cells in women clearing cervical HPV infection (dated by TCRdb to about 2018). Describing the broader study: The cases were 25 women with histologically confirmed HPV16-related CIN3 or worse, and 2 of those women had invasive cancers. Controls were more than 20 women whose single incident HPV16 infection cleared within 12 months without precancer or cancer developing. Blood from cases was collected at the visit at which the lesion was first identified, whereas blood from controls was collected once infection was no longer detected. Among cases, blood sampling occurred a median of about 150 days after lesion detection, with an interquartile range of roughly 90 to 200 days. Because only a few women had HLA typing data, the possibility that HLA type acted as a confounder could not be ruled out. Nested within Costa Rica's Guanacaste HPV Natural History Study, an exploratory proof-of-principle case-control study compared TCR repertoires across cervical HPV16 outcomes. Cases and controls were matched on age within five years and on year of sample collection. A median age of approximately 30 years was observed in cases versus roughly 38 in controls, and no significant differences in baseline characteristics were found. The parent cohort enrolled 8,500 to 11,000 women aged 18 or older in Guanacaste, Costa Rica, during about 1993 to 1995 and followed them for about 7 years. Quality controls consisted of five blinded duplicates per group, for a total of about 60 samples made up of 50 participants and some 10 replicates. Summary of the overall study and its limitations: TRBV6-7 relative abundance was lower in cases than in controls (approximately 0.11% versus 0.16%; Bonferroni P = 0.0008). TCR repertoire richness was significantly higher in CIN3+ cases than in controls across sequencing depths, while evenness did not differ. By combining richness with V gene abundances, random forest classifiers separated cases from controls with an estimated AUC of 0.83. The cross-sectional design could not show whether associations preceded infection or resulted from it; effector/memory subsets and HPV-specific T cells were not isolated. Because the number of T cells in each sample was unknown, differences in richness could reflect differing T-cell content rather than repertoire biology.

Using the immunoSEQ assay, multiplex PCR amplified TCR beta CDR3 regions from an average of 1200 ng of genomic DNA per sample. Primer bias was corrected in the assay by using a complete synthetic TCR repertoire to establish an amplification baseline. The amplicons were sequenced using the Illumina platform. Per the original workflow: Sequences were error-corrected by clustering with frequency ratios and a modified nearest-neighbor algorithm, then analyzed in the immunoSEQ Analyzer with IMGT gene definitions. At each rarefaction depth, TCR richness and evenness were averaged over 20 rarefaction repeats, and samples with fewer sequences than the depth were excluded. V, D and J gene relative abundances were compared between groups with Wilcoxon rank sum tests, applying FDR correction. For the blinded duplicates, the intraclass correlation was approximately 96% for TCR richness and averaged 76.4% across 66 gene segments. TCRdb took over this immuneACCESS table, retaining in-frame rearrangements with V and J assigned. Such tables are incomplete; in checked studies, under half of the missing clones stem from an unresolved V gene, and the remainder is unexplained. V, J and clone size are taken as reported in that table, and D and trimming were inferred from the DNA itself. The table held for this sample gives about 31,000 clones. Together, the top ten hold 3.1% of the sample.

The CDR3 runs 15 amino acids, cysteine and phenylalanine included. The 36 bases shown cover part of the CDR3, and their frame starts at base 1. The germline V gene (reference sequence) specifies DFQATT as CDR1 and SNEGSKA as CDR2. Every participant had a single incident cervical HPV16 infection, and prevalent HPV16 infections were excluded. Cervical HPV DNA was detected with MY09/MY11 PCR, and genotyping was done by dot-blot hybridization. Around 15 mL of heparinized blood were centrifuged, and the buffy coat was split into aliquots, frozen at -30 degrees C, and then kept at -80 degrees C. QIAGEN kits were used to extract genomic DNA from the buffy coat specimens.

This TCR was sampled from a woman between 18 and 70 years old with a cervical HPV16 infection that either progressed to CIN3+ or cleared (not recorded which). The sequencing input was blood buffy coat. The chain employs TRBV20-1 and TRBJ1-4; the D gene lacks a confident call. The CDR3 region reads CSVRRLASYNSPLFF. The CDR3 DNA, read in part, is TGCAGTGTACGAAGACTAGCCTCCTATAATTCACCA.